The next 14 T cell receptor beta chains were all read from a single sample in a study of technical replicates of blood from several donors. Sequenced by immunoSEQ multiplex PCR; TCRdb stores in-frame clones only, minus some. Counted here are 66,000 or so clones, roughly 90% occurring once; the ten biggest clones make up around 5%. Sequenced material: PBMCs. These receptors were collected from a human donor in good health. Some clones in this sample may be carry-over from other donors' samples.

The V call is TRBV30, the J call TRBJ2-1; 12 bases align to TRBD2. This CDR3 has 19 residues. Germline V lookup: CDR1 GTSNPN, CDR2 SVGIG (reference sequence). Trimming at V came to 2 bases and at J to 5 bases, leaving 16 bases not matched to a gene. The CDR3 is CAWSRPGLAGGGINNEQFF. The CDR3 region has the DNA TGTGCCTGGAGTCGGCCTGGGCTAGCGGGAGGGGGGATAAACAATGAGCAGTTCTTC.

J is TRBJ1-3 and V is TRBV2; D call uncertain. Germline-derived CDR1 and CDR2 are SNHLY and FYNNEI. The length of the CDR3 is 15 residues. Trimming left V 0 bases short and J 2 bases short, with 8 bases between. CDR3 nucleotide sequence: TGTGCCAGCAGTGAAGCTGGGAGGGCTGGAAACACCATATATTTT. As protein: CASSEAGRAGNTIYF.

The chain employs TRBV4-1 and TRBJ2-1, with D tentatively TRBD2 (6 bases). Germline V gene lookup returns CDR1 MGHRA and CDR2 YSYEKL. V gave up 0 bases and J gave up 6 bases, with 12 bases separating them. This CDR3 is 15 amino acids long. CDR3: CASSQDLGGGNEQFF. CDR3 bases: TGCGCCAGCAGCCAAGATCTGGGAGGCGGCAATGAGCAGTTCTTC.

V usage is TRBV6-6 and J usage is TRBJ2-4; a weak D match, TRBD1 (8 bases). The CDR3 has 14 amino acids. Germline CDR1 is MNHNY and CDR2 is SVGAGI (reference sequence). Trimming took 6 bases from V and 7 from J, leaving 16 bases between them. This chain's CDR3 is CASSLTGGVNIQYF. The CDR3 region has the DNA TGTGCCAGCAGCCTCACAGGGGGGGTTAACATTCAGTACTTC.

This chain joins TRBV7-8 and TRBJ1-2, with 8 bases aligning to TRBD1. Germline CDR1 and CDR2: SGHVS and FQNEAQ. This CDR3 comprises 18 residues. The V and J ends lost 1 base and 2 bases, in that order; junction bases with no gene match: 12. The CDR3 loop is CASSLGTGGIGNNYGYTF. The CDR3, as DNA: TGTGCCAGCAGCTTAGGTACAGGGGGGATTGGAAACAACTATGGCTACACCTTC.

This chain's CDR3 is CASSAPRLDRGTDTQYF. The CDR3 DNA follows: TGTGCCAGCAGCGCGCCTCGCTTGGACAGGGGGACAGATACGCAGTATTTT. The V call is TRBV7-3, the J call TRBJ2-3, with TRBD1 identical over 10 bases. Trimming removed 5 bases from V and 3 bases from J; junction bases left unmatched: 11. CDR3 length: 17 residues. Per germline, CDR1 SGHTA and CDR2 FQGTGA.

The V gene is TRBV5-1, the J gene TRBJ1-2; 9 bases are shared with TRBD1. After removal of 4 bases from V and 8 bases from J, the junction contained 9 bases not matched to a gene. Germline CDR1 reads SGHRS; CDR2 reads YFSETQ. The CDR3 totals 14 residues. The CDR3 reads CASSRARTGEGYTF. DNA of the CDR3: TGCGCCAGCAGCAGAGCCCGGACAGGGGAAGGCTACACCTTC.

The chain is built from TRBV18 and TRBJ2-7; 7 bases map to TRBD1. CDR1 is KGHSH and CDR2 is LQKENI in the germline V gene. Trimming at V came to 5 bases and at J to 2 bases, leaving 18 bases not matched to a gene. This CDR3 is 18 amino acids long. CDR3 protein: CASSKTDRVHENPYEQYF. CDR3 bases: TGTGCCAGCTCAAAGACTGACAGGGTTCACGAGAACCCCTACGAGCAGTACTTC.

This clone was found a few times. The rearrangement joins TRBV7-9 to TRBJ1-1; D unclear. V was trimmed by 4 bases and J by 0 bases, leaving 12 bases between them. Per the germline V gene, CDR1 is SEHNR and CDR2 is FQNEAQ (reference sequence). This CDR3 contains 15 residues. The CDR3 here is CASSSQNTVNTEAFF. The CDR3 DNA reads as TGTGCCAGCAGCTCACAGAACACCGTGAACACTGAAGCTTTCTTT.

The V gene is TRBV5-1, the J gene TRBJ1-4; D remains unclear. V lost 4 bases and J 7 bases, leaving 17 bases between the germline ends. The CDR3 runs 15 residues. In germline, CDR1 is SGHRS, CDR2 YFSETQ. The CDR3 sequence: CASSIGPSAGEKLFF. CDR3 sequence (DNA): TGCGCCAGCAGCATCGGACCCTCGGCGGGTGAAAAACTGTTTTTT.

V gene TRBV6-5 combines with J gene TRBJ1-2; no clear D. The CDR3 contains 14 residues. Trimming shortened V by 0 bases and J by 6 bases, and 11 bases separated the two germline ends. Germline V gene lookup returns CDR1 MNHEY and CDR2 SVGAGI. The CDR3 DNA follows: TGTGCCAGCAGTTACTCGGAGGGTAGGGATGGCTACACCTTC. It codes for CASSYSEGRDGYTF.

This clone showed up just once. The chain carries TRBV9 and TRBJ1-2; 10 bases match TRBD1. CDR3 size: 15 residues. The germline V gene has CDR1 SGDLS and CDR2 YYNGEE. The ends lost 4 bases at V and 5 bases at J; junction bases unmatched: 8. Here the CDR3 DNA reads TGTGCCAGCAGCTCAGCCGGGACAGGGGCATATGGCTACACCTTC. It codes for CASSSAGTGAYGYTF.

J is TRBJ2-3 and V is TRBV9; TRBD2 matches at 11 bases. CDR3 length: 14 residues. Germline trimming cut 3 bases from V and 5 bases from J; bases unmatched to any gene: 2. The germline V gene encodes CDR1 SGDLS and CDR2 YYNGEE. The CDR3 DNA follows: TGTGCCAGCAGCGCGACTAGCGGGGTAGATACGCAGTATTTT. It is translated as CASSATSGVDTQYF.

This clone has only one observation. The V call is TRBV7-8, the J call TRBJ2-2; D remains unclear. The V end was cut by 7 bases, the J end by 6 bases, with 12 bases between. Germline V gene sequence: CDR1 SGHVS, CDR2 FQNEAQ. This CDR3 is 13 amino acids long. In DNA, the CDR3 is TGTGCCAGCACCTCCCTGGTAGCCGGGGAGCTGTTTTTT. This sequence encodes CASTSLVAGELFF.